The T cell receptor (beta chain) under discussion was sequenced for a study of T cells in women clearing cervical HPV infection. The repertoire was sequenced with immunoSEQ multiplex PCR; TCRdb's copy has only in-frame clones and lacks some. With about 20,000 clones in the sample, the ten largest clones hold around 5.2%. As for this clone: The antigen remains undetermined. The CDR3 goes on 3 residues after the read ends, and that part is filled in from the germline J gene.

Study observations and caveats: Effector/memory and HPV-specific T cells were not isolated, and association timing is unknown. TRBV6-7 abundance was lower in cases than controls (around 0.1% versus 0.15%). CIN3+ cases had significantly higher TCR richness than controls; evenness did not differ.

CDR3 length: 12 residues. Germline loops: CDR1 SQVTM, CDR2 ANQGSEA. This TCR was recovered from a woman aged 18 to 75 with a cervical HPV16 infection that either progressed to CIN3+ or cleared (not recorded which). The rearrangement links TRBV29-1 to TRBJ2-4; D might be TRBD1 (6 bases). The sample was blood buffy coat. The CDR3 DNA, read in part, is TGCAGCGTTGACAGGGGTAGTTATGGT. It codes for CSVDRGSYG. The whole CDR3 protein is CSVDRGSYGQYF.